A single sample gave rise to the 15 T cell receptor beta chains below, sequenced in a study of cytomegalovirus exposure and HLA in healthy donors. This PCR relied on a set of 60 Vbeta primers and 13 Jbeta primers. TCRdb keeps only in-frame clones here, not all; method: immunoSEQ multiplex PCR. Recorded for this sample: some 130,000 clones. The sequenced sample was PBMCs. Receptor source: a man aged 18 to 29 in good health and CMV-seronegative.

The chain carries TRBV29-1 and TRBJ2-7; TRBD2 is a possible D gene (5 bases). The CDR3 consists of 11 residues. Germline V gives CDR1 SQVTM, CDR2 ANQGSEA. V lost 4 bases and J lost 7, with 11 bases in between. CDR3 bases: TGCAGCGTTGCTAGGTCGGGAGAGCAGTACTTC. Translating gives CSVARSGEQYF.

The chain has TRBV4-3 and TRBJ1-3; no firm D call. Germline assignment: CDR1 LGHNA and CDR2 YSLEER. V gave up 0 bases and J gave up 8 bases, with 8 bases separating them. This CDR3 has 13 amino acids. The CDR3, as DNA: TGCGCCAGCAGCCAAGATAATCGGGACACCATATATTTT. Protein product: CASSQDNRDTIYF.

The rearrangement uses TRBV5-6 and TRBJ2-3; 11 bases are shared with TRBD2. V lost 2 bases and J lost 2; bases outside the gene matches: 4. Germline assignment: CDR1 SGHDT and CDR2 YYEEEE. This CDR3 contains 16 residues. This CDR3 is CASSFASGGYTDTQYF. CDR3 DNA: TGTGCCAGCAGCTTCGCTAGCGGGGGGTACACAGATACGCAGTATTTT.

The chain employs TRBV29-1 and TRBJ2-7; TRBD1 is a possible D gene (5 bases). This CDR3 contains 11 residues. Germline V gene data show CDR1 as SQVTM and CDR2 as ANQGSEA. Between the trimmed V and J ends, which lost 7 bases and 3 bases, there was a span of 10 bases. CDR3 in DNA: TGCAGCGCCCAGGACAACTACGAGCAGTACTTC. Its translation: CSAQDNYEQYF.

The chain employs TRBV19 and TRBJ1-5; 9 bases align to TRBD1. This CDR3 is built from 14 residues. V shed 6 bases, J shed 7 bases, and the junction held 7 bases outside the gene matches. Germline CDR1 LNHDA, CDR2 SQIVND (reference sequence). The CDR3 DNA reads TGTGCCAGTAGCTCCGGGACAGGGCGCCAGCCCCAGCATTTT. Protein sequence: CASSSGTGRQPQHF.

The CDR3 is CASRPGGLAVNEQFF. DNA for the CDR3: TGTGCCAGCAGGCCAGGGGGACTAGCGGTCAATGAGCAGTTCTTC. The V and J genes are TRBV6-5 and TRBJ2-1; 11 nucleotides agree with TRBD2. The germline gives CDR1 MNHEY, CDR2 SVGAGI. V lost 6 bases to trimming and J lost 6 bases; unmatched junction nucleotides: 7. The CDR3 is 15 amino acids.

The chain employs TRBV6-5 and TRBJ2-5, with no clear D. Germline V gene data show CDR1 as MNHEY and CDR2 as SVGAGI. This CDR3 contains 12 residues. The V end lost 2 bases, the J end lost 7 bases, and 8 bases lay between the germline ends. CDR3 sequence (DNA): TGTGCCAGCAGTTACAACCGAGGGACCCAGTACTTC. Encoded protein: CASSYNRGTQYF.

This sequence joins TRBV28 and TRBJ2-7; 7 bases agree with TRBD1. The J segment lost 3 bases and the V segment lost 10 bases, leaving 12 bases of the junction unmatched. Germline V CDR1 and CDR2: MDHEN, SYDVKM. The CDR3 loop spans 14 amino acids. CDR3 loop: CATYQTGSHYEQYF. Written as DNA, the CDR3 is TGTGCCACCTACCAGACAGGGTCGCACTACGAGCAGTACTTC.

The V call is TRBV4-3, the J call TRBJ2-1; D ambiguous. CDR1 is LGHNA and CDR2 is YSLEER in the germline V gene. This CDR3 has 14 amino acids. V lost 1 base and J lost 8, with 12 bases in between. CDR3 in amino acids: CASSQAPLGHEQFF. The CDR3 DNA reads TGCGCCAGCAGCCAAGCCCCGTTGGGCCATGAGCAGTTCTTC.

The V and J genes are TRBV14 and TRBJ1-2, with 7 bases lining up with TRBD1. This CDR3 has 15 residues. Germline assignment: CDR1 SGHDN and CDR2 FVKESK. With V trimmed by 3 bases and J by 4 bases, 8 bases remained unmatched. The CDR3 here is CASSHSDRVPYGYTF. CDR3 in DNA: TGTGCCAGCAGCCACAGCGACAGGGTCCCCTATGGCTACACCTTC.

The gene calls are TRBV7-2 and TRBJ1-4; D remains ambiguous. Deletions cut 2 bases from V and 4 bases from J, with 11 bases between. This CDR3 region has 15 residues. The germline V gene has CDR1 SGHTA and CDR2 FQGNSA. The CDR3 nucleotides are TGTGCCAGCAGCTTAAGGGAGGCTTTTAATGAAAAACTGTTTTTT. Translating gives CASSLREAFNEKLFF.

The chain combines TRBV10-3 with TRBJ2-7; 7 nucleotides match TRBD1. V trimming: 7 bases; J trimming: 2 bases; junction bases outside the gene matches: 8. Germline V gives CDR1 ENHRY, CDR2 SYGVKD. The CDR3 spans 14 residues. CDR3 in amino acids: CAIKTGTVAYEQYF. CDR3 DNA sequence: TGTGCCATCAAAACTGGGACAGTCGCCTACGAGCAGTACTTC.

V is TRBV28 and J is TRBJ1-1; 8 bases are shared with TRBD1. This CDR3 is built from 16 residues. V shed 6 bases, J shed 2 bases, and the junction held 11 bases outside the gene matches. Germline lookup yields CDR1 MDHEN and CDR2 SYDVKM. CDR3 DNA sequence: TGTGCCAGCAGGGCTCACCCGGGACAGGACAACACTGAAGCTTTCTTT. This sequence encodes CASRAHPGQDNTEAFF. Supplemented by reference TRBV28 and TRBJ1-1, the full variable domain reads DVKVTQSSRYLVKRTGEKVFLECVQDMDHENMFWYRQDPGLGLRLIYFSYDVKMKEKGDIPEGYSVSREKKERFSLILESASTNQTSMYLCASRAHPGQDNTEAFFGQGTRLTVV.

The V gene is TRBV6-6, the J gene TRBJ2-1; weak D call: TRBD2 (6 bases). CDR1 MNHNY and CDR2 SVGAGI come from the germline V gene (reference sequence). Trimming took off 6 bases at V and 10 bases at J, with 13 bases between the two ends. The length of the CDR3 is 12 residues. Here the CDR3 reads CASSNEEGEQFF. The CDR3, as DNA: TGTGCCAGCAGCAACGAGGAGGGAGAGCAGTTCTTC.

This rearrangement joins TRBV5-1 to TRBJ2-2, with 11 bases lining up with TRBD2. CDR3 length: 16 amino acids. With V trimmed by 4 bases and J by 2 bases, 4 bases remained unmatched. CDR1 is SGHRS, CDR2 YFSETQ, per germline. CDR3: CASSTTSGGNTGELFF. The CDR3, as DNA: TGCGCCAGCAGCACTACTAGCGGGGGTAACACCGGGGAGCTGTTTTTT.